What follows are 29 T cell receptor beta chains derived from one specimen sequenced in a study of post-analysis software for immune sequencing data. Study observations and caveats: Compared with controls, patients had more of five TRBV segments, including TRBV5-6, TRBV5-1 and TRBV20-1.

These TCRs' antigens remain unknown. Sequencing libraries made from TCR beta cDNA carried unique molecular identifiers. One entry per CDR3 protein results from TCRdb running MiXCR on the PCR reads. The table includes more than 500,000 distinct CDR3 sequences, around 31% detected once. Sequencing was carried out using blood. These receptors were obtained from a girl younger than 18 with multiple sclerosis.

V usage is TRBV20-1 and J usage is TRBJ2-3, with 7 bases aligning to TRBD1. CDR1 and CDR2 from the germline V gene are DFQATT and SNEGSKA (reference sequence). This CDR3 has 14 amino acids. With V trimmed by 6 bases and J by 0 bases, 6 bases remained unmatched. The CDR3 protein is CSAKGQLSTDTQYF. The CDR3 DNA sequence: TGCAGTGCCAAGGGACAGTTAAGCACAGATACGCAGTATTTT.

This clonotype came up a few times. The rearrangement uses TRBV5-1 and TRBJ2-3; D is undetermined. V lost 5 bases and J lost 0, with 16 bases in between. CDR3 length: 16 residues. Germline CDR1 and CDR2: SGHRS and YFSETQ. As DNA, the CDR3 is TGCGCCAGCAGTGAACAGCTTCGATCTAGCACAGATACGCAGTATTTT. As protein: CASSEQLRSSTDTQYF.

This clonotype was detected only a few times. The chain is built from TRBV5-5 and TRBJ2-3, with 9 bases aligning to TRBD2. V was pared by 4 bases and J by 4 bases, with 7 bases of the junction left unmatched. The CDR3 runs to 15 residues. Germline V gene sequence: CDR1 SGHKS, CDR2 YYEKEE (reference sequence). The DNA for the CDR3 is TGTGCCAGCAGCCGCAGCGGGGGGTATGCAGATACGCAGTATTTT. It codes for CASSRSGGYADTQYF.

In its sample, this clonotype was seen a few times. This chain uses TRBV5-1 with TRBJ2-1; 7 positions match TRBD2. Germline V gives CDR1 SGHRS, CDR2 YFSETQ. This CDR3 has 15 amino acids. The ends lost 3 bases at V and 6 bases at J; junction bases unmatched: 9. The CDR3 DNA is TGCGCCAGCAGCTCCGGACTAGATGGGCCCAATGAGCAGTTCTTC. It translates to CASSSGLDGPNEQFF.

The rearrangement links TRBV29-1 to TRBJ2-5; 7 positions match TRBD1. Trimming removed 0 bases from V and 3 bases from J; junction bases left unmatched: 13. CDR1 is SQVTM, CDR2 ANQGSEA, per germline. This CDR3 contains 17 residues. In nucleotides, the CDR3 is TGCAGCGTTGAAGATCTTGAGAGACAGGGAGCCGAAGAGACCCAGTACTTC. This codes for CSVEDLERQGAEETQYF.

This clonotype came up a few times. In DNA form, the CDR3 reads TGCGCCAGCAGTGAGCCACTTAACGACGAGCAGTACTTC. Its translation: CASSEPLNDEQYF. The V and J genes are TRBV10-2 and TRBJ2-7; D uncertain. Between the trimmed V and J ends, which lost 2 bases and 5 bases, there was a span of 10 bases. CDR1 is WSHSY and CDR2 is SAAADI in the germline V gene. CDR3 length equals 13 residues.

This clonotype was detected only a few times. One junction end disagrees with the germline gene, perhaps due to a read error. This chain uses TRBV20-1 with TRBJ2-3, with a tentative D call TRBD2 (5 bases). The CDR3 has 13 amino acids. The V gene's germline CDR1 is DFQATT and CDR2 SNEGSKA (reference sequence). The CDR3 nucleotides are TGCAGTGCTGGAGATGAGGCGGGAGATACGCAGTATTTT. It yields the protein CSAGDEAGDTQYF.

The chain is built from TRBV20-1 and TRBJ2-1, with D unresolved. CDR1 is DFQATT and CDR2 is SNEGSKA in the germline V gene (reference sequence). This CDR3 region has 11 residues. V lost 2 bases and J 9 bases, leaving 8 bases between the germline ends. In DNA form, the CDR3 reads TGCAGTGCTAGAATTGTTACTGAGCAGTTCTTC. Translated: CSARIVTEQFF.

This clonotype came up a few times. The CDR3 region has the DNA TGCGCCAGCAGCTTAAACTACAGGGGCACTGAAGCTTTCTTT. It encodes CASSLNYRGTEAFF. V usage is TRBV5-1 and J usage is TRBJ1-1, with 7 bases aligning to TRBD1. CDR3 length equals 14 residues. V shed 2 bases and J 4 bases; nucleotides not matched to a gene: 5. Germline assignment: CDR1 SGHRS and CDR2 YFSETQ.

This rearrangement joins TRBV5-1 to TRBJ2-1, with 13 bases aligning to TRBD2. The germline gives CDR1 SGHRS, CDR2 YFSETQ. J was trimmed by 8 bases and V by 0 bases; bases with no gene match: 2. The CDR3 is 15 amino acids. CDR3 in amino acids: CASSLAGTSGDEQFF. The CDR3 bases are TGCGCCAGCAGCTTGGCCGGGACTAGCGGGGATGAGCAGTTCTTC.

This rearrangement joins TRBV6-5 to TRBJ2-5; 8 bases fit TRBD1. CDR3 size: 15 residues. CDR1 and CDR2 (germline): MNHEY, SVGAGI. V shed 2 bases, J shed 1 base, and the junction held 3 bases outside the gene matches. The CDR3: CASSYVQGGQETQYF. CDR3 DNA sequence: TGTGCCAGCAGTTACGTACAGGGGGGCCAAGAGACCCAGTACTTC.

The V gene is TRBV20-1, the J gene TRBJ2-7, with TRBD1 identical over 7 bases. CDR1 and CDR2 from the germline V gene are DFQATT and SNEGSKA (reference sequence). The CDR3 loop spans 13 amino acids. J was trimmed by 5 bases and V by 6 bases; bases with no gene match: 10. This CDR3 reads CSARDSPKDEQYF. DNA of the CDR3: TGCAGTGCACGGGACAGCCCGAAGGACGAGCAGTACTTC.

The CDR3 is CASSVAAYNSPLHF. In nucleotides, the CDR3 is TGTGCCAGCAGCGTAGCCGCCTATAATTCACCCCTCCACTTT. This chain uses TRBV9 with TRBJ1-6; D gene ambiguous. The ends were cut back, 0 bases at V and 2 bases at J, with 3 bases in the middle. The CDR3 has 14 amino acids. The V gene's germline CDR1 is SGDLS and CDR2 YYNGEE.

There are many counts of this clonotype. V is TRBV9 and J is TRBJ2-1, with D perhaps TRBD2 (6 bases). CDR3 size: 18 residues. Germline V gene data show CDR1 as SGDLS and CDR2 as YYNGEE. Trimming removed 2 bases at V and 0 bases at J, with 18 bases between. The CDR3 region has the DNA TGTGCCAGCAGCGTCCACGGGACTTGGAGAAGCTCCTACAATGAGCAGTTCTTC. It is translated as CASSVHGTWRSSYNEQFF.

The chain links TRBV24-1 to TRBJ2-5; tentative D call: TRBD2 (5 bases). V was trimmed by 1 base and J by 3 bases, leaving 8 bases between them. This CDR3 spans 14 amino acids. Germline CDR1 and CDR2: KGHDR and SFDVKD. The CDR3 nucleotides read TGTGCCACCAGTGATTTAGGAGGAAAAGAGACCCAGTACTTC. It specifies CATSDLGGKETQYF.

V gene TRBV6-1 combines with J gene TRBJ2-2; D not certain. CDR3 size: 14 residues. V lost 1 base and J lost 6, with 9 bases in between. CDR1 and CDR2 from the germline V gene are MNHNS and SASEGT. The CDR3 protein is CASSEGGGSGELFF. Here the CDR3 DNA reads TGTGCCAGCAGTGAAGGGGGTGGGTCCGGGGAGCTGTTTTTT.

This clonotype has just a few counts. V and J are TRBV6-2 or TRBV6-3 and TRBJ2-1; 11 bases are shared with TRBD2. V was pared by 6 bases and J by 7 bases, with 20 bases of the junction left unmatched. CDR3 length: 19 amino acids. In germline, CDR1 is MNHEY, CDR2 SVGEGT. The CDR3 DNA follows: TGTGCCAGCAGGCCCCCCCCGGGGGTAGCGGGGGGGCCTGGTAATGAGCAGTTCTTC. Protein sequence: CASRPPPGVAGGPGNEQFF.

This chain joins TRBV6-4 and TRBJ1-4, with TRBD1 matching 7 bases. The V gene end was trimmed by 8 bases and the J gene end by 8 bases; junction bases not matched to a gene: 14. The length of the CDR3 is 15 residues. The germline V gene has CDR1 MRHNA and CDR2 SNTAGT. CDR3 residues: CASPFGGGVEEKLFF. The DNA of the CDR3 is TGTGCCAGCCCCTTCGGAGGGGGCGTAGAGGAAAAACTGTTTTTT.

The chain recombines TRBV20-1 with TRBJ1-2; the match to TRBD1 covers 9 bases. CDR3 size: 13 residues. After removal of 6 bases from V and 5 bases from J, the junction contained 7 bases not matched to a gene. Germline values: CDR1 DFQATT, CDR2 SNEGSKA (reference sequence). Here the CDR3 DNA reads TGCAGTGCCGCACAGGGGGCGGTTTATGGCTACACCTTC. Its protein product is CSAAQGAVYGYTF.

There are a few counts of this clonotype. Being one base from a much bigger clone, this may be a read error. The V gene is TRBV10-2, the J gene TRBJ2-1; 9 bases agree with TRBD2. CDR1 WSHSY and CDR2 SAAADI come from the germline V gene. The CDR3 runs to 14 residues. The CDR3 here is CASSGGLAYNERFF. DNA of the CDR3: TGCGCCAGCAGTGGGGGACTAGCCTACAATGAGCGGTTCTTC.

This clonotype was seen repeatedly, ten times or more. This chain connects TRBV4-2 to TRBJ2-7; D gene uncertain. CDR3 length equals 11 residues. From germline, CDR1 is LGHNA and CDR2 YNFKEQ. Trimming pared 2 bases from V and 5 bases from J, leaving 4 bases between. CDR3 region: CASSQRNEQYF. CDR3 in DNA: TGTGCCAGCAGCCAAAGAAACGAGCAGTACTTC.

This rearrangement joins TRBV7-9 to TRBJ2-7, with D perhaps TRBD2 (5 bases). Per germline, CDR1 SEHNR and CDR2 FQNEAQ (reference sequence). The CDR3 sequence is 12 residues long. Deletions cut 4 bases from V and 5 bases from J, with 9 bases between. The CDR3 DNA is TGTGCCAGCAGCTCGGAGGTCGACGAGCAGTACTTC. Its translation: CASSSEVDEQYF.

This clonotype was counted between two and nine times. The rearrangement joins TRBV4-1 to TRBJ1-1, with D perhaps TRBD1 (5 bases). The V gene's germline CDR1 is MGHRA and CDR2 YSYEKL. The CDR3 consists of 15 residues. V was clipped by 1 base and J by 6 bases, with 15 bases between them. The CDR3 DNA follows: TGCGCCAGCAGCCAAGCCCCGGGGCCCACTGCTGAAGCTTTCTTT. Translation gives CASSQAPGPTAEAFF.

This clonotype has a handful of counts. At one end, the junction sequence differs from germline, possibly due to a read error. CDR3 sequence reads: CASSLGGGAGEAFF. As DNA, the CDR3 is TGTGCCAGCAGCTTGGGAGGGGGCGCAGGTGAAGCTTTCTTT. V is TRBV5-1 and J is TRBJ1-1, with TRBD1 identical over 7 bases. The germline CDR1 and CDR2 sequences are SGHRS and YFSETQ. CDR3 length: 14 residues.

The genes are TRBV3-1 and TRBJ1-2, with D uncertain. The CDR3 sequence is 13 residues long. V shed 2 bases and J shed 8 bases, with 12 bases lying between them. The germline V gene encodes CDR1 LGHDT and CDR2 YNNKEL (reference sequence). This CDR3 is CASSQPFLGGYTF. The DNA for the CDR3 is TGTGCCAGCAGCCAACCGTTCCTAGGAGGCTACACCTTC.

In this sample, this clonotype turned up a few times. The gene calls are TRBV5-1 and TRBJ2-1, with D tentatively TRBD1 (8 bases). Per the germline V gene, CDR1 is SGHRS and CDR2 is YFSETQ. The CDR3 runs 14 residues. V was pared by 3 bases and J by 5 bases, with 12 bases between. For the CDR3, the DNA is TGCGCCAGCAGCTCACAGGGGGGGGACAATGAGCAGTTCTTC. This codes for CASSSQGGDNEQFF.

This clonotype turned up a few times. Written as DNA, the CDR3 is TGCAGTGCTAGAGAGGGTCTGAGGGTTGGCTACACCTTC. This codes for CSAREGLRVGYTF. The V and J genes are TRBV20-1 and TRBJ1-2, with D unresolved. This CDR3 is built from 13 residues. The ends were cut back, 0 bases at V and 7 bases at J, with 12 bases in the middle. The germline V gene encodes CDR1 DFQATT and CDR2 SNEGSKA (reference sequence).

The chain links TRBV28 to TRBJ1-3; perhaps TRBD1 as D (5 bases). Between the trimmed V and J ends, which lost 0 bases and 4 bases, there was a span of 7 bases. Germline values: CDR1 MDHEN, CDR2 SYDVKM. CDR3 length: 14 amino acids. The CDR3 DNA is TGTGCCAGCAGTTTATGGACAGTCGGAAACACCATATATTTT. As protein: CASSLWTVGNTIYF.

This clonotype has a handful of counts. The genes are TRBV6-5 and TRBJ1-2; the match to TRBD1 covers 7 bases. Germline CDR1 reads MNHEY; CDR2 reads SVGAGI. After removal of 1 base from V and 7 bases from J, the junction contained 9 bases not matched to a gene. The CDR3 is made up of 15 amino acids. The CDR3 coding sequence is TGTGCCAGCAGTTACTTACAGGGGAGGCTTGCTGGCTACACCTTC. Amino acids: CASSYLQGRLAGYTF.